The rows below give T cell receptor beta chains drawn from one sample of a study of T cell responses to AZD1222 COVID-19 vaccine. The data were produced by immunoSEQ multiplex PCR, yet TCRdb's version contains in-frame clones alone and is incomplete. The sample has under 200,000 clones, about 90% seen once. The specimen was peripheral blood, collected on day 0 of AZD1222 vaccination. These receptors were taken from an adult in good health. Each CDR3 is given with its conserved first and last residue. The D gene is left open where the match is weak. Clone size, where shown, is once, few, many, or a class for clones that have expanded.

D	length	size	V	J	DNA	CDR3
.	14	.	TRBV7-6	TRBJ1-3	TGTGCCAGCAGCTTACAAGACTCTGGAAACACCATATATTTT	CASSLQDSGNTIYF
.	12	.	TRBV6-2/TRBV6-3	TRBJ2-5	TGTGCCAGCAGTTACCGGCTAGAGACCCAGTACTTC	CASSYRLETQYF
.	12	.	TRBV29-1	TRBJ1-2	TGCAGCGCCGACAGTCCTAACTATGGCTACACCTTC	CSADSPNYGYTF
.	14	.	TRBV27	TRBJ2-3	TGTGCCAGCAGGCTTCCAGGGGGCACAGATACGCAGTATTTT	CASRLPGGTDTQYF
.	14	.	TRBV7-8	TRBJ2-2	TGTGCCAGCAGGACGATATCGAACACCGGGGAGCTGTTTTTT	CASRTISNTGELFF
.	15	.	TRBV6-1	TRBJ2-7	TGTGCCAGCAGTGAGGCTGGCCCACAGTACTACGAGCAGTACTTC	CASSEAGPQYYEQYF
.	15	.	TRBV5-6	TRBJ1-1	TGTGCCAGCAGCTTGGTCGGCCCCGCTCGCGCTGAAGCTTTCTTT	CASSLVGPARAEAFF
.	17	.	TRBV7-6	TRBJ2-1	TGTGCCAGCAGCTTAGGACGGCCCTCTTATAGGGACAATGAGCAGTTCTTC	CASSLGRPSYRDNEQFF
TRBD1	12	.	TRBV29-1	TRBJ1-1	TGCAGCGTTATGAGGGGGCAGTTTGAAGCTTTCTTT	CSVMRGQFEAFF
.	14	.	TRBV2	TRBJ2-7	TGTGCCAGCAGTGCGGACAGACAGACCTACGAGCAGTACTTC	CASSADRQTYEQYF
.	22	.	TRBV21-1	TRBJ2-1	TGTGCCAGCAAGGAAGGCCATCGAAGCAAAGTGGAGACTAGAGATCGCTACAATGAGCAGTTCTTC	CASKEGHRSKVETRDRYNEQFF
TRBD1	15	.	TRBV5-1	TRBJ1-1	TGCGCCAGCAGCGGAGGGGGCTCCTTGAACACTGAAGCTTTCTTT	CASSGGGSLNTEAFF
TRBD2	15	.	TRBV7-8	TRBJ2-5	TGTGCCAGCAGCCCTAGTCGGGAGGGGCAAGAGACCCAGTACTTC	CASSPSREGQETQYF
.	13	once	TRBV5-5	TRBJ1-2	TGTGCCAGCAGCTTGGCTGCAGGGGAAGGCTACACCTTC	CASSLAAGEGYTF
TRBD2	16	.	TRBV14	TRBJ2-1	TGTGCCAGCAGCCCTTTACTAGCGGGGGGGCGGAATGAGCAGTTCTTC	CASSPLLAGGRNEQFF
.	13	.	TRBV11-3	TRBJ2-7	TGTGCCAGCAGCCTACAAGGGCAGGACGAGCAGTACTTC	CASSLQGQDEQYF
.	14	once	TRBV13	TRBJ2-7	TGTGCCAGCAGCTTAGGGACCGACTCCTACGAGCAGTACTTC	CASSLGTDSYEQYF
.	16	.	TRBV6-6	TRBJ1-2	TGTGCCAGCAGCCTTACTCGAGGCGGCGTCGCCTATGGCTACACCTTC	CASSLTRGGVAYGYTF
.	16	.	TRBV2	TRBJ1-5	TGTGCCAGCAGTCCCAGGGGACCATATAGCAATCAGCCCCAGCATTTT	CASSPRGPYSNQPQHF
.	16	.	TRBV4-2	TRBJ2-1	TGTGCCAGCAGCCAAGATCAAGGGGGGGGTTACAATGAGCAGTTCTTC	CASSQDQGGGYNEQFF
.	12	.	TRBV27	TRBJ2-5	TGTGCCAGCAGTTTTACTGGCGAGACCCAGTACTTC	CASSFTGETQYF
.	13	.	TRBV15	TRBJ1-5	TGTGCCACCCAGACAGGTAGCAATCAGCCCCAGCATTTT	CATQTGSNQPQHF
.	14	.	TRBV28	TRBJ2-7	TGTGCCAGCAGTTCCCGGGAGAGGAGGAGGGAGCAGTACTTC	CASSSRERRREQYF
TRBD1	15	.	TRBV2	TRBJ2-7	TGTGCCAGCAGCCTGGGGACAGCAACTTGGGACGAGCAGTACTTC	CASSLGTATWDEQYF
TRBD2	16	.	TRBV28	TRBJ2-3	TGTGCCAGCCTCGCGGGGGGACTACCTAGCACAGATACGCAGTATTTT	CASLAGGLPSTDTQYF
.	16	.	TRBV7-2	TRBJ1-5	TGTGCCAGCAGCTTAGGCGTCCAGTCCTCAATCCAGCCCCAGCATTTT	CASSLGVQSSIQPQHF
.	12	.	TRBV7-2	TRBJ1-1	TGTGCCAGCAGCTTGCAGTCAACTGAAGCTTTCTTT	CASSLQSTEAFF
.	16	.	TRBV18	TRBJ1-1	TGTGCCAGCTCACCGCGGGAGACACTGATGAACACTGAAGCTTTCTTT	CASSPRETLMNTEAFF
.	18	.	TRBV21-1	TRBJ2-7	TGTGCCAGCAGCAAAAGTCGCCGCGGGACTAGCGGACAATACGAGCAGTACTTC	CASSKSRRGTSGQYEQYF
TRBD1	12	.	TRBV5-1	TRBJ2-7	TGCGCCAGCAGCTTCGACAGGGACGAGCAGTACTTC	CASSFDRDEQYF
.	13	.	TRBV5-1	TRBJ1-1	TGCGCCAGCAGCTGGAGAGGGGACACTGAAGCTTTCTTT	CASSWRGDTEAFF
.	18	.	TRBV7-6	TRBJ2-2	TGTGCCAGCAGCTTAGCTCGGAGGGGGGCAGAGGGCACCGGGGAGCTGTTTTTT	CASSLARRGAEGTGELFF
.	14	.	TRBV28	TRBJ1-1	TGTGCCAGCAGCCCATTACTTATGAACACTGAAGCTTTCTTT	CASSPLLMNTEAFF
.	14	few	TRBV5-4	TRBJ2-7	TGTGCCAGCAGCTTGGAAGGCAGGGTGCACGAGCAGTACTTC	CASSLEGRVHEQYF
TRBD2	16	once	TRBV11-2	TRBJ2-2	TGTGCCAGCAGCTTAGTCGCAGGGAGGGATTCCGGGGAGCTGTTTTTT	CASSLVAGRDSGELFF
.	14	.	TRBV21-1	TRBJ1-4	TGTGCCAGCAGCAAACCGGGACGTAGTGAAAAACTGTTTTTT	CASSKPGRSEKLFF
.	16	.	TRBV7-7	TRBJ1-5	TGTGCTAGCTGTCCGAGGTGGGGAGATAGCAATCAGCCCCAGCATTTT	CASCPRWGDSNQPQHF
.	14	.	TRBV28	TRBJ2-3	TGTGCCAGCAGGTATACGGACAGCACAGATACGCAGTATTTT	CASRYTDSTDTQYF
TRBD1	14	.	TRBV18	TRBJ1-1	TGTGCCAGCTCATTCGGACAGGGGAACACTGAAGCTTTCTTT	CASSFGQGNTEAFF
.	14	.	TRBV11-2	TRBJ1-6	TGTGCCAGCAGCTTAATGGCAGGTTACTCACCCCTCCACTTT	CASSLMAGYSPLHF
.	13	few	TRBV19	TRBJ1-1	TGTGCCAGTAGGGGGGCTGATTCAGCTGAAGCTTTCTTT	CASRGADSAEAFF
.	16	once	TRBV21-1	TRBJ2-7	TGTGCCAGCAGCAAAGGGAGGGGGGCGGTCGCCTACGAGCAGTACTTC	CASSKGRGAVAYEQYF
TRBD2	14	.	TRBV7-2	TRBJ2-7	TGTGCCAGCAGCTTAGTTGGGGGGGACGGGCGGCAGTACTTC	CASSLVGGDGRQYF
.	16	.	TRBV4-2	TRBJ1-2	TGTGCCAGCAGCCAGACGGACGCAAATACTAACTATGGCTACACCTTC	CASSQTDANTNYGYTF
TRBD1	16	.	TRBV5-1	TRBJ1-4	TGCGCCAGCAGCTACCGGGACAGCGCAACTAATGAAAAACTGTTTTTT	CASSYRDSATNEKLFF
.	15	.	TRBV4-2	TRBJ2-1	TGTGCCAGCAGACGGGACACGAGCTCCTACAATGAGCAGTTCTTC	CASRRDTSSYNEQFF
.	17	once	TRBV27	TRBJ1-2	TGTGCCAGCAGTTTATTTGGGGACTTCAGGGGTCCCGGCGGCTACACCTTC	CASSLFGDFRGPGGYTF
.	13	.	TRBV11-2	TRBJ2-7	TGTGCCAGCAGCTTATACACGGGGTACGAGCAGTACTTC	CASSLYTGYEQYF
TRBD2	15	.	TRBV28	TRBJ2-3	TGTGCCAGCAGTTCTAGCGGGAGTAGGACAGATACGCAGTATTTT	CASSSSGSRTDTQYF
.	15	.	TRBV24-1	TRBJ1-3	TGTGCCACCAGTGGCAGCACAGAGTCTGGAAACACCATATATTTT	CATSGSTESGNTIYF
.	14	.	TRBV5-1	TRBJ1-3	TGCGCCAGCAGCTCCGGGACATCTGGAAACACCATATATTTT	CASSSGTSGNTIYF